These 30 T cell receptor beta chains originate from one sample sequenced in a study of T-cell reconstitution after alpha-beta-depleted transplantation in children. Unique molecular identifiers were built into the TCRbeta library. From the PCR reads, TCRdb called clonotypes with MiXCR, one entry per CDR3 protein. The table has 540,000 or so distinct CDR3 sequences, about 23% seen once; the top ten hold 12% to 15%. Sequences were derived from PBMCs, mostly from graft donor cells, sampled 360 days after TCRalphabeta/CD19-depleted stem cell transplant. The receptors stem from a boy younger than two who had a stem cell transplant for acute myeloid leukemia, so the T cells may come from the graft donor.

The V and J genes are TRBV20-1 and TRBJ2-1, with 9 bases fitting TRBD2. The V and J ends lost 3 bases and 5 bases, in that order; junction bases with no gene match: 14. Germline V gene data show CDR1 as DFQATT and CDR2 as SNEGSKA (reference sequence). CDR3 length: 17 amino acids. The CDR3 sequence is CSASRGRAGGPNNEQFF. CDR3 bases: TGCAGTGCTAGCCGCGGCAGGGCGGGGGGGCCGAACAATGAGCAGTTCTTC.

This clonotype was observed a handful of times. The chain employs TRBV28 and TRBJ1-2; the match to TRBD1 covers 9 bases. This CDR3 is built from 16 residues. Germline values: CDR1 MDHEN, CDR2 SYDVKM. V lost 3 bases, J lost 7 bases, and 12 bases stayed unmatched. The CDR3 DNA sequence: TGTGCCAGCAGTTTTGGGCTACAACAGGGGGCAGGTGGCTACACCTTC. This gives the protein CASSFGLQQGAGGYTF.

This clonotype was seen a handful of times. The chain couples TRBV7-7 to TRBJ2-5; 7 nucleotides match TRBD1. The V segment lost 2 bases and the J segment 1 base; nucleotides outside the gene matches: 4. The germline V gene encodes CDR1 SSHAT and CDR2 FNYEAQ (reference sequence). The CDR3 is 15 residues long. The CDR3 reads CASSLNRGIQETQYF. DNA for the CDR3: TGTGCCAGCAGCTTAAACAGGGGTATCCAAGAGACCCAGTACTTC.

This chain uses TRBV29-1 with TRBJ1-1, with a possible D match to TRBD1 (5 bases). CDR1 SQVTM and CDR2 ANQGSEA come from the germline V gene. This CDR3 comprises 13 residues. Deletions cut 6 bases from V and 6 bases from J, with 17 bases between. The CDR3 nucleotides are TGCAGCGTCTCCAGGGCCCTCGGGGCTGAAGCTTTCTTT. Translation gives CSVSRALGAEAFF. The full variable domain, its missing parts supplied by reference TRBV29-1 and TRBJ1-1, is SAVISQKPSRDICQRGTSLTIQCQVDSQVTMMFWYRQQPGQSLTLIATANQGSEATYESGFVIDKFPISRPNLTFSTLTVSNMSPEDSSIYLCSVSRALGAEAFFGQGTRLTVV.

In this sample, this clonotype turned up many times. The V call is TRBV11-3, the J call TRBJ1-1, with D unresolved. V was shortened by 5 bases and J by 1 base, with 11 bases between the two germline ends. Germline V lookup: CDR1 SGHNT, CDR2 YENEEA. The CDR3 consists of 14 residues. CDR3 sequence reads: CASSRGFSNTEAFF. The CDR3 DNA reads TGTGCCAGCAGCCGTGGTTTCTCGAACACTGAAGCTTTCTTT.

Ten or more counts support this clonotype. The V call is TRBV29-1, the J call TRBJ2-3, with D unclear. Per the germline V gene, CDR1 is SQVTM and CDR2 is ANQGSEA. There are 12 residues in the CDR3. Trimming cost V 6 bases and J 0 bases, with 7 bases left between them. The CDR3 region has the DNA TGCAGCGTCGCTGACAGCACAGATACGCAGTATTTT. It is translated as CSVADSTDTQYF.

This clonotype was observed a handful of times. The chain's CDR3 is CASSQGEGSYWAEETQYF. In DNA, the CDR3 is TGTGCCAGCAGCCAAGGAGAGGGCAGCTATTGGGCTGAAGAGACCCAGTACTTC. The V and J genes are TRBV3-1 and TRBJ2-5; D perhaps matches TRBD2 (5 bases). This CDR3 spans 18 amino acids. From germline, CDR1 is LGHDT and CDR2 YNNKEL (reference sequence). The germline V and J ends were trimmed by 1 base and 3 bases, with 21 bases remaining between them.

This clonotype was seen only once. The chain couples TRBV6-1 to TRBJ2-2; D tentatively reads TRBD1 or TRBD2 (5 bases each). CDR3 length equals 14 residues. Trimming took 8 bases from V and 5 from J, leaving 15 bases between them. Per the germline V gene, CDR1 is MNHNS and CDR2 is SASEGT. Here the CDR3 reads CASGPGTRTGELFF. In DNA form, the CDR3 reads TGTGCCAGCGGGCCCGGGACCAGAACCGGGGAGCTGTTTTTT.

V usage is TRBV4-3 and J usage is TRBJ1-4, with D perhaps matching TRBD1 (6 bases). There are 15 residues in the CDR3. Germline V gene lookup returns CDR1 LGHNA and CDR2 YSLEER. Trimming cost V 0 bases and J 8 bases, with 13 bases left between them. As DNA, the CDR3 is TGCGCCAGCAGCCAAGATCGGGGGACAAACGAAAAACTGTTTTTT. Translated: CASSQDRGTNEKLFF.

The V and J genes are TRBV27 and TRBJ2-5, with 7 nucleotides matching TRBD1. The junction had 7 bases not matched to a gene; V was cut back by 4 bases and J by 5 bases. The CDR3 has 14 amino acids. The germline V gene has CDR1 MNHEY and CDR2 SMNVEV (reference sequence). CDR3 in DNA: TGTGCCAGCAGTTATATAGGGGGCGAGGAGACCCAGTACTTC. It is translated as CASSYIGGEETQYF.

The J gene is TRBJ2-7, the V gene TRBV25-1, with 9 bases lining up with TRBD2. Looked up from germline, CDR1 is MGHDK and CDR2 is SYGVNS. This CDR3 contains 16 residues. Unmatched junction bases numbered 9, after V lost 2 bases and J lost 4 bases. The CDR3 region is CASSEARGGLEYEQYV. As DNA, the CDR3 is TGTGCCAGCAGTGAAGCGCGGGGGGGCCTGGAGTACGAGCAGTACGTC.

This chain joins TRBV9 and TRBJ2-1; a possible D gene is TRBD1 (5 bases). The CDR3 covers 12 residues. The V and J ends lost 0 bases and 7 bases respectively, with 5 bases between them. Germline values: CDR1 SGDLS, CDR2 YYNGEE. In DNA, the CDR3 is TGTGCCAGCAGCGTAGAGGGGAATGAGCAGTTCTTC. Its protein is CASSVEGNEQFF.

This clonotype was counted only a few times. This chain joins TRBV6-5 and TRBJ2-2; 10 bases line up with TRBD1. Per the germline V gene, CDR1 is MNHEY and CDR2 is SVGAGI. This CDR3 is 17 amino acids long. J gave up 0 bases and V 4 bases, and 5 bases lay outside the gene matches. CDR3 amino acids: CASSSNDRGPNTGELFF. In DNA form, the CDR3 reads TGTGCCAGCAGTTCCAACGACAGGGGGCCGAACACCGGGGAGCTGTTTTTT.

This clonotype was detected many times. The chain recombines TRBV4-1 with TRBJ2-7; D is undetermined. Trimming left V 0 bases short and J 1 base short, with 10 bases between. Germline assignment: CDR1 MGHRA and CDR2 YSYEKL. This CDR3 contains 15 residues. The CDR3 DNA follows: TGCGCCAGCAGCCAAGATTGGTACGGATCCTACGAGCAGTACGTC. Its translation is CASSQDWYGSYEQYV.

V gene TRBV9 combines with J gene TRBJ2-5, with TRBD2 as a possible D gene (5 bases). Germline V CDR1 and CDR2: SGDLS, YYNGEE. This CDR3 is built from 15 residues. V was clipped by 0 bases and J by 5 bases, with 14 bases between them. CDR3 sequence reads: CASSVDWSSGETQYF. As DNA, the CDR3 is TGTGCCAGCAGCGTAGACTGGAGCTCGGGGGAGACCCAGTACTTC. Based on the CDR3 plus reference TRBV9 and TRBJ2-5, the full variable domain is DSGVTQTPKHLITATGQRVTLRCSPRSGDLSVYWYQQSLDQGLQFLIQYYNGEERAKGNILERFSAQQFPDLHSELNLSSLELGDSALYFCASSVDWSSGETQYFGPGTRLLVL.

This clonotype has at least ten counts. The gene calls are TRBV15 and TRBJ2-1, with 9 bases identical to TRBD2. Per germline, CDR1 LNHNV and CDR2 YYDKDF (reference sequence). CDR3 length equals 15 residues. The V gene end was trimmed by 6 bases and the J gene end by 2 bases; junction bases not matched to a gene: 5. The DNA of the CDR3 is TGTGCCACCAGGACTATAGCGGGGGCCTACAATGAGCAGTTCTTC. This translates into CATRTIAGAYNEQFF.

CDR3 in amino acids: CASSPGSVQETQYF. CDR3 nucleotides: TGTGCCAGCAGTCCAGGGAGCGTTCAAGAGACCCAGTACTTC. The V call is TRBV7-8, the J call TRBJ2-5; D possibly matches TRBD1 or TRBD2 (5 bases each). Trimming removed 6 bases from V and 2 bases from J, with 13 bases in between. The CDR3 runs to 14 residues. Germline loops: CDR1 SGHVS, CDR2 FQNEAQ.

The gene calls are TRBV12-3 or TRBV12-4 and TRBJ2-5; weak D call: TRBD1 (6 bases). The CDR3 consists of 13 residues. Trimming left V 6 bases short and J 2 bases short, with 10 bases between. CDR3 coding DNA: TGTGCCAGCAGCCGAGGACAGCAAGAGACCCAGTACTTC. Residues: CASSRGQQETQYF.

This clonotype was found a few times. The rearrangement uses TRBV20-1 and TRBJ2-1; D perhaps matches TRBD2 (6 bases). V dropped 6 bases and J dropped 3 bases, with 15 bases sitting between them. The germline V gene encodes CDR1 DFQATT and CDR2 SNEGSKA (reference sequence). CDR3 length: 14 residues. The CDR3 sequence: CSAHTGVFYNEQFF. CDR3 in DNA: TGCAGTGCCCATACGGGGGTCTTCTACAATGAGCAGTTCTTC.

The CDR3 here is CASSLAGVGQPQHF. For the CDR3, the DNA is TGTGCCAGCAGCTTAGCAGGGGTGGGTCAGCCCCAGCATTTT. The V and J genes are TRBV7-9 and TRBJ1-5, with D possibly matching TRBD1 (5 bases). The germline CDR1 and CDR2 sequences are SEHNR and FQNEAQ (reference sequence). This CDR3 comprises 14 residues. Trimming took 0 bases from V and 6 from J, leaving 9 bases between them.

V usage is TRBV20-1 and J usage is TRBJ2-3, with D perhaps matching TRBD2 (7 bases). The CDR3 consists of 15 residues. CDR1 and CDR2 (germline): DFQATT, SNEGSKA (reference sequence). Trimming removed 2 bases from V and 3 bases from J, with 15 bases in between. CDR3 in amino acids: CSARKGGVVTDTQYF. As DNA, the CDR3 is TGCAGTGCTAGAAAGGGGGGGGTTGTGACAGATACGCAGTATTTT.

This clonotype was observed once. The chain links TRBV30 to TRBJ2-5, with TRBD1 as a possible D gene (6 bases). The V gene lost 4 bases and the J gene lost 3 bases, with 6 bases spanning the gap. CDR3 length equals 11 residues. Germline lookup yields CDR1 GTSNPN and CDR2 SVGIG (reference sequence). In DNA form, the CDR3 reads TGTGCCTGGAAGGGGGAAGAGACCCAGTACTTC. It yields the protein CAWKGEETQYF.

This clonotype was seen a few times. V and J are TRBV4-1 and TRBJ1-1; the D is unclear. Trimming removed 1 base at V and 4 bases at J, with 16 bases between. Germline assignment: CDR1 MGHRA and CDR2 YSYEKL. The CDR3 is 16 residues long. In DNA form, the CDR3 reads TGCGCCAGCAGCCAAGTTATCTCACGGAACCCCACTGAAGCTTTCTTT. Amino acids: CASSQVISRNPTEAFF.

In its sample, this clonotype was seen a few times. The chain joins TRBV20-1 to TRBJ2-7, with D possibly matching TRBD2 (6 bases). V lost 3 bases to trimming and J lost 6 bases, with 18 bases between them. This CDR3 spans 14 amino acids. Germline values: CDR1 DFQATT, CDR2 SNEGSKA (reference sequence). The CDR3 coding sequence is TGCAGTGCTAGCCTGCACGGGGGACCACTCGAGCAGTACTTC. Amino acids: CSASLHGGPLEQYF.

This clonotype was found a few times. The chain carries TRBV4-3 and TRBJ2-7; perhaps TRBD1 as D (6 bases). CDR3 length: 14 amino acids. Germline CDR1 is LGHNA and CDR2 is YSLEER. Trimming left V 5 bases short and J 2 bases short, with 13 bases between. The CDR3: CASSWTVGTYEQYF. DNA for the CDR3: TGCGCCAGCAGCTGGACAGTCGGGACCTACGAGCAGTACTTC.

This clonotype has a count of ten or more. V and J are TRBV20-1 and TRBJ1-2, with D maybe TRBD1 (5 bases). The V gene's germline CDR1 is DFQATT and CDR2 SNEGSKA (reference sequence). The CDR3 runs to 14 residues. The V gene lost 1 base and the J gene lost 7 bases, with 16 bases spanning the gap. The CDR3 nucleotides are TGCAGTGCTAGAGGCGACAGCCACCGGGGTGGCTACACCTTC. This translates into CSARGDSHRGGYTF.

This clonotype was observed at least ten times. The rearrangement uses TRBV20-1 and TRBJ2-7; 10 bases align to TRBD1. The CDR3 loop spans 14 amino acids. Germline V gives CDR1 DFQATT, CDR2 SNEGSKA (reference sequence). The V segment lost 4 bases and the J segment 0 bases; nucleotides outside the gene matches: 3. The chain's CDR3 is CSAMDRGSSYEQYF. The CDR3 DNA sequence: TGCAGTGCTATGGACAGGGGGAGCTCCTACGAGCAGTACTTC.

This clonotype showed up many times. The chain is built from TRBV5-1 and TRBJ2-5; D is unresolved. V was shortened by 0 bases and J by 3 bases, with 18 bases between the two germline ends. Per germline, CDR1 SGHRS and CDR2 YFSETQ. This CDR3 region has 17 residues. CDR3 amino acids: CASSLGIVGRVKETQYF. The CDR3 nucleotides read TGCGCCAGCAGCTTGGGAATCGTTGGTAGGGTGAAAGAGACCCAGTACTTC.

The chain recombines TRBV6-1 with TRBJ1-2; 7 bases fit TRBD1. The CDR3 length is 14 residues. V gave up 6 bases and J gave up 3 bases; unmatched junction bases: 7. From germline, CDR1 is MNHNS and CDR2 SASEGT. The CDR3, as DNA: TGTGCCAGCAGGACGACAGGGATACACTATGGCTACACCTTC. This gives the protein CASRTTGIHYGYTF.

J is TRBJ2-2 and V is TRBV11-3; TRBD1 aligns across 8 bases. J gave up 6 bases and V 8 bases, and 11 bases lay outside the gene matches. Germline lookup yields CDR1 SGHNT and CDR2 YENEEA. The CDR3 consists of 15 residues. The CDR3: CASVPGGSGAGELFF. The CDR3 DNA is TGTGCCAGCGTCCCAGGGGGCTCCGGCGCCGGGGAGCTGTTTTTT.